This TCR beta chain stems from a study of T-cell memory formation after mild COVID-19. Concerning this clonotype: What it recognizes is unknown. Relative to the germline gene, one junction end is altered; a read error may explain this.

Findings and caveats of the study: Clones contracting across day 15 to 85 had a balanced CD4/CD8 profile; later expanding clones leaned CD4+.

A single record per CDR3 protein comes from TCRdb applying MiXCR to the 5' RACE reads. The sample comprises some 450,000 distinct CDR3 sequences, approximately 18% of which are singletons, and roughly a fifth rests with the top ten. This CDR3 has 18 amino acids. From germline, CDR1 is MNHEY and CDR2 SVGAGI. Sequencing input: PBMCs or a T cell subset sorted from them (not recorded which). The chain recombines TRBV6-5 with TRBJ2-2, with D tentatively TRBD1 (7 bases). The receptor's source is a man aged 18 to 30 who had mild COVID-19 (a few samples of this study predate the infection). Cell type and time point are not known. CDR3 nucleotides: TGTGCCAGCAGTTACTCGAATGGAGGGGGCGGTAACAACGGGGAGCTGTTTTTT. Amino acids: CASSYSNGGGGNNGELFF.